Listed here are 9 T cell receptor beta chains from one sample, sequenced in a study of blood T cell repertoires in COVID-19. Produced via immunoSEQ multiplex PCR; TCRdb's table is partial and in-frame only. The sample consists of about 110,000 clones, more than 70% of them appearing once. The sample was peripheral blood. The source is a man aged 35-49 years with active or convalescent COVID-19.

The CDR3 sequence is CASSLAGGGSHEQYF. DNA of the CDR3: TGTGCCAGCAGCCTAGCGGGAGGGGGGAGCCACGAGCAGTACTTC. The genes are TRBV6-2 or TRBV6-3 and TRBJ2-7; 12 positions agree with TRBD2. The J segment lost 5 bases and the V segment lost 6 bases, leaving 8 bases of the junction unmatched. The CDR3 is made up of 15 amino acids. CDR1 is MNHEY and CDR2 is SVGEGT in the germline V gene.

The chain has TRBV28 and TRBJ1-3; TRBD1 is a possible D gene (6 bases). Germline V gene data show CDR1 as MDHEN and CDR2 as SYDVKM. Trimming removed 4 bases at V and 2 bases at J, with 6 bases between. The CDR3 has 13 residues. CDR3 sequence: CASSWDTGNTIYF. DNA for the CDR3: TGTGCCAGCAGTTGGGACACTGGAAACACCATATATTTT.

V gene TRBV24-1 combines with J gene TRBJ1-1, with 7 bases fitting TRBD1. Per the germline V gene, CDR1 is KGHDR and CDR2 is SFDVKD. V was pared by 2 bases and J by 4 bases, with 3 bases of the junction left unmatched. The CDR3 consists of 14 residues. The CDR3 is CATSDYRDSTEAFF. Written as DNA, the CDR3 is TGTGCCACCAGTGATTACCGGGACAGCACTGAAGCTTTCTTT.

The genes are TRBV28 and TRBJ1-5; 8 bases are shared with TRBD1. The CDR3 contains 15 residues. From germline, CDR1 is MDHEN and CDR2 SYDVKM. Trimming cost V 6 bases and J 5 bases; bases outside gene matches: 9. As DNA, the CDR3 is TGTGCCAGCAGGAACCAGGGGGCTGTGGATCAGCCCCAGCATTTT. It is translated as CASRNQGAVDQPQHF.

This chain uses TRBV2 with TRBJ1-1; possible D gene TRBD1, 6 bases. Germline values: CDR1 SNHLY, CDR2 FYNNEI. Trimming pared 6 bases from V and 0 bases from J, leaving 11 bases between. CDR3 length: 14 amino acids. The DNA for the CDR3 is TGTGCCAGCAGGTCCGACAGGCTGAACACTGAAGCTTTCTTT. It translates to CASRSDRLNTEAFF.

V is TRBV27 and J is TRBJ2-1, with 13 bases aligning to TRBD2. This CDR3 has 16 amino acids. CDR1 is MNHEY and CDR2 is SMNVEV in the germline V gene (reference sequence). J lost 11 bases, V lost 5 bases, and 12 bases had no gene match. The CDR3 spells CASSLRLAGGLIQQFF. CDR3 DNA: TGTGCCAGCAGTCTCAGACTAGCGGGAGGCCTGATACAGCAGTTCTTC.

This sequence joins TRBV6-5 and TRBJ2-7, with D uncertain. CDR1 and CDR2 (germline): MNHEY, SVGAGI. Trimming cost V 0 bases and J 7 bases, with 13 bases left between them. The CDR3 loop spans 14 amino acids. DNA of the CDR3: TGTGCCAGCAGTTACTCTGGCCCGGCGGAAGAGCAGTACTTC. Translated, it gives CASSYSGPAEEQYF.

The chain joins TRBV30 to TRBJ1-2; the D gene is possibly TRBD1 (6 bases). The CDR3 has 12 amino acids. CDR1 is GTSNPN, CDR2 SVGIG, per germline (reference sequence). Between the trimmed V and J ends, which lost 4 bases and 9 bases, there was a span of 15 bases. The CDR3 protein is CAWMSGHLSYTF. The CDR3 nucleotides are TGTGCCTGGATGTCGGGACACCTAAGCTACACCTTC.

The rearrangement uses TRBV7-8 and TRBJ2-7; 8 nucleotides line up with TRBD1. The CDR3 has 14 amino acids. The V gene end was trimmed by 7 bases and the J gene end by 6 bases; junction bases not matched to a gene: 11. Germline V gene data show CDR1 as SGHVS and CDR2 as FQNEAQ. In nucleotides, the CDR3 is TGTGCCAGCAATCTGGCGACAGGGGCCTTCGAGCAGTACTTC. Encoded protein: CASNLATGAFEQYF.